These 23 T cell receptor beta chains came from one sample sequenced in a study of OX40 agonist ivuxolimab in advanced cancers. The table came from immunoSEQ multiplex PCR; TCRdb's copy has only in-frame clones and leaves some out. The sample includes roughly 58,000 clones, 93% of them seen just once. The material was CD4+ or CD8+ T cells sorted from blood, obtained in a trial of the OX40 agonist ivuxolimab. These receptors all stem from an adult with an advanced solid tumor such as melanoma, head and neck, liver or kidney cancer.

The chain employs TRBV5-4 and TRBJ2-1; TRBD2 matches at 9 bases. Looked up from germline, CDR1 is SGHNT and CDR2 is YYREEE (reference sequence). The junction had 13 bases not matched to a gene; V was cut back by 2 bases and J by 10 bases. The CDR3 contains 16 residues. The CDR3, as DNA: TGTGCCAGCAGCTTTTCTTGGGCGGGAGGGCCAGGCGAGCAGTTCTTC. Amino acids: CASSFSWAGGPGEQFF.

The chain combines TRBV6-5 with TRBJ2-3; D call uncertain. V was clipped by 2 bases and J by 0 bases, with 9 bases between them. The CDR3 spans 15 residues. The germline V gene has CDR1 MNHEY and CDR2 SVGAGI. The CDR3 reads CASSYTSISTDTQYF. The CDR3 DNA reads TGTGCCAGCAGTTACACCTCGATAAGCACAGATACGCAGTATTTT.

This chain joins TRBV27 and TRBJ2-2, with no clear D. V lost 3 bases and J 3 bases, leaving 11 bases between the germline ends. CDR3 length: 15 amino acids. Germline V CDR1 and CDR2: MNHEY, SMNVEV (reference sequence). The CDR3 loop reads CASSFIPDYTGELFF. The CDR3 coding sequence is TGTGCCAGCAGTTTTATCCCAGACTACACCGGGGAGCTGTTTTTT.

The rearrangement uses TRBV4-3 and TRBJ2-1; D not resolved. The CDR3 is 14 amino acids. The ends were cut back, 1 base at V and 0 bases at J, with 4 bases in the middle. Germline V gene lookup returns CDR1 LGHNA and CDR2 YSLEER. CDR3 coding DNA: TGCGCCAGCAGCCAAGCGGACTCCTACAATGAGCAGTTCTTC. This codes for CASSQADSYNEQFF.

The rearrangement uses TRBV5-4 and TRBJ1-4; no clear D. Trimming cost V 1 base and J 2 bases, with 6 bases left between them. CDR3 length: 14 amino acids. Germline assignment: CDR1 SGHNT and CDR2 YYREEE (reference sequence). DNA of the CDR3: TGTGCCAGCAGCTTGAGCCCGACTAATGAAAAACTGTTTTTT. Amino acid sequence: CASSLSPTNEKLFF.

The V and J genes are TRBV28 and TRBJ1-1; D possibly corresponds to TRBD1 (5 bases). Trimming shortened V by 6 bases and J by 0 bases, and 14 bases separated the two germline ends. Looked up from germline, CDR1 is MDHEN and CDR2 is SYDVKM. The CDR3 is 15 amino acids. CDR3 region: CASRIRGIMNTEAFF. Written as DNA, the CDR3 is TGTGCCAGCAGGATACGGGGCATTATGAACACTGAAGCTTTCTTT. The full variable domain, rest sourced from reference TRBV28 and TRBJ1-1, is DVKVTQSSRYLVKRTGEKVFLECVQDMDHENMFWYRQDPGLGLRLIYFSYDVKMKEKGDIPEGYSVSREKKERFSLILESASTNQTSMYLCASRIRGIMNTEAFFGQGTRLTVV.

V and J are TRBV29-1 and TRBJ2-1; no reliable D call. The CDR3 loop spans 11 amino acids. The V gene's germline CDR1 is SQVTM and CDR2 ANQGSEA. The ends were cut back, 4 bases at V and 8 bases at J, with 9 bases in the middle. The CDR3 spells CSVAARDEQFF. In DNA form, the CDR3 reads TGCAGCGTTGCAGCTCGGGATGAGCAGTTCTTC.

V gene TRBV28 combines with J gene TRBJ2-7, with TRBD1 identical over 7 bases. Germline values: CDR1 MDHEN, CDR2 SYDVKM. J was trimmed by 5 bases and V by 3 bases; bases with no gene match: 7. The CDR3 length is 14 residues. The CDR3 coding sequence is TGTGCCAGCAGTTTTTGGGACAGCCGTAACGAGCAGTACTTC. Protein: CASSFWDSRNEQYF.

The table lists this clone with a few counts. The genes are TRBV28 and TRBJ1-1; D is undetermined. Germline loops: CDR1 MDHEN, CDR2 SYDVKM. The V end was cut by 5 bases, the J end by 8 bases, with 18 bases between. CDR3 length: 14 amino acids. CDR3 region: CASSPTPTGREAFF. Written as DNA, the CDR3 is TGTGCCAGCAGTCCTACCCCGACTGGCAGGGAAGCTTTCTTT.

The V gene is TRBV2, the J gene TRBJ2-1; 9 bases are shared with TRBD2. Germline CDR1 and CDR2: SNHLY and FYNNEI. The V gene end was trimmed by 7 bases and the J gene end by 4 bases; junction bases not matched to a gene: 5. The CDR3 loop spans 14 amino acids. The CDR3 DNA is TGTGCCAGCACCCCTAGCGGGGTGTACAATGAGCAGTTCTTC. This encodes CASTPSGVYNEQFF.

The rearrangement uses TRBV7-9 and TRBJ2-2; 8 bases align to TRBD1. The CDR3 has 15 residues. Germline V gene data show CDR1 as SEHNR and CDR2 as FQNEAQ (reference sequence). V trimming: 7 bases; J trimming: 5 bases; junction bases outside the gene matches: 9. The CDR3 loop reads CASNLQGVATGELFF. CDR3 bases: TGTGCCAGCAATCTACAGGGGGTTGCTACCGGGGAGCTGTTTTTT.

This sequence joins TRBV11-2 and TRBJ2-3, with 7 bases lining up with TRBD2. The CDR3 has 15 residues. Unmatched junction bases numbered 11, after V lost 7 bases and J lost 4 bases. Germline loops: CDR1 SGHAT, CDR2 FQNNGV. CDR3 nucleotide sequence: TGTGCCAGCACGGCATGGACTAGGGATTCAGATACGCAGTATTTT. Translation: CASTAWTRDSDTQYF.

The chain uses TRBV7-8 and TRBJ1-1; TRBD1 aligns across 9 bases. The V and J ends lost 5 bases and 4 bases, in that order; junction bases with no gene match: 2. The CDR3 is 13 residues long. CDR1 is SGHVS, CDR2 FQNEAQ, per germline. The CDR3 DNA reads as TGTGCCAGCAGCCCACAGGGGGCCACTGAAGCTTTCTTT. Its protein is CASSPQGATEAFF.

V usage is TRBV5-8 and J usage is TRBJ1-1; possible D gene TRBD1, 6 bases. Trimming stripped 7 bases from V and 8 bases from J, with 18 bases between. The CDR3 has 13 residues. Per the germline V gene, CDR1 is SGHTS and CDR2 is YDEGEE. Here the CDR3 reads CASLLGGLAEAFF. DNA of the CDR3: TGTGCCAGCCTTTTGGGGGGGCTCGCGGAAGCTTTCTTT. Combining the CDR3 with reference TRBV5-8 and TRBJ1-1 gives the whole variable domain EAGVTQSPTHLIKTRGQQATLRCSPISGHTSVYWYQQALGLGLQFLLWYDEGEERNRGNFPPRFSGRQFPNYSSELNVNALELEDSALYLCASLLGGLAEAFFGQGTRLTVV.

The rearrangement uses TRBV4-3 and TRBJ2-7; 7 bases fit TRBD2. V shed 1 base, J shed 0 bases, and the junction held 3 bases outside the gene matches. Germline V gives CDR1 LGHNA, CDR2 YSLEER. The CDR3 spans 15 residues. Written as DNA, the CDR3 is TGCGCCAGCAGCCAAGTCGGCGGGAGCTCCTACGAGCAGTACTTC. Amino acid sequence: CASSQVGGSSYEQYF.

V gene TRBV7-9 combines with J gene TRBJ2-7; TRBD1 matches at 7 bases. The germline V gene encodes CDR1 SEHNR and CDR2 FQNEAQ (reference sequence). Unmatched junction bases numbered 3, after V lost 5 bases and J lost 2 bases. The CDR3 loop spans 13 amino acids. Here the CDR3 reads CASSRTGAYEQYF. The DNA for the CDR3 is TGTGCCAGCAGCCGCACAGGGGCCTACGAGCAGTACTTC. The variable domain in full, completed from reference TRBV7-9 and TRBJ2-7, reads DTGVSQNPRHKITKRGQNVTFRCDPISEHNRLYWYRQTLGQGPEFLTYFQNEAQLEKSRLLSDRFSAERPKGSFSTLEIQRTEQGDSAMYLCASSRTGAYEQYFGPGTRLTVT.

This chain links TRBV4-3 with TRBJ1-2; the D is unclear. Germline values: CDR1 LGHNA, CDR2 YSLEER. Trimming left V 0 bases short and J 6 bases short, with 14 bases between. CDR3 length equals 15 residues. CDR3 bases: TGCGCCAGCAGCCAAGATAGTTGGGCAATGGATGGCTACACCTTC. Its translation: CASSQDSWAMDGYTF.

This chain links TRBV11-2 with TRBJ1-2; no reliable D call. The V end lost 3 bases, the J end lost 1 base, and 9 bases lay between the germline ends. There are 14 residues in the CDR3. Germline CDR1 is SGHAT and CDR2 is FQNNGV. The CDR3 region has the DNA TGTGCCAGCAGCTTGGGAGACTATAACTATGGCTACACCTTC. Protein: CASSLGDYNYGYTF. The full variable domain, with the rest looked up from reference TRBV11-2 and TRBJ1-2, is EAGVAQSPRYKIIEKRQSVAFWCNPISGHATLYWYQQILGQGPKLLIQFQNNGVVDDSQLPKDRFSAERLKGVDSTLKIQPAKLEDSAVYLCASSLGDYNYGYTFGSGTRLTVV.

This clone has a single count. V gene TRBV7-9 combines with J gene TRBJ2-1; TRBD1 is a possible D gene (6 bases). Trimming left V 3 bases short and J 3 bases short, with 9 bases between. The germline CDR1 and CDR2 sequences are SEHNR and FQNEAQ (reference sequence). The CDR3 is 14 amino acids. DNA of the CDR3: TGTGCCAGCAGCTTTACAGGGAGCTACAATGAGCAGTTCTTC. Translated: CASSFTGSYNEQFF.

The J gene is TRBJ2-1, the V gene TRBV28; 8 bases are a match to TRBD2. The CDR3 length is 17 residues. V trimming: 5 bases; J trimming: 1 base; junction bases outside the gene matches: 10. Germline-derived CDR1 and CDR2 are MDHEN and SYDVKM. In nucleotides, the CDR3 is TGTGCCAGCAGTCCCGAAGAACTAGCGGATTCCTACAATGAGCAGTTCTTC. This sequence encodes CASSPEELADSYNEQFF. The entire variable domain, with the rest obtained from reference TRBV28 and TRBJ2-1, is as follows: DVKVTQSSRYLVKRTGEKVFLECVQDMDHENMFWYRQDPGLGLRLIYFSYDVKMKEKGDIPEGYSVSREKKERFSLILESASTNQTSMYLCASSPEELADSYNEQFFGPGTRLTVL.

This chain connects TRBV19 to TRBJ1-1, with 10 positions matching TRBD1. The CDR3 has 14 residues. With V trimmed by 10 bases and J by 5 bases, 10 bases remained unmatched. CDR1 and CDR2 from the germline V gene are LNHDA and SQIVND (reference sequence). This CDR3 is CATVSGTGVTEAFF. The CDR3 region has the DNA TGTGCCACCGTATCTGGGACAGGGGTGACTGAAGCTTTCTTT.

The chain carries TRBV9 and TRBJ2-2; D is undetermined. The V end lost 0 bases, the J end lost 4 bases, and 1 base lay between the germline ends. CDR1 is SGDLS and CDR2 is YYNGEE in the germline V gene. The CDR3 spans 12 residues. The CDR3 protein is CASSVVTGELFF. The CDR3, as DNA: TGTGCCAGCAGCGTAGTCACCGGGGAGCTGTTTTTT.

This sequence joins TRBV5-1 and TRBJ2-7; D is undetermined. V lost 3 bases, J lost 0 bases, and 13 bases lay in between. The V gene's germline CDR1 is SGHRS and CDR2 YFSETQ. The CDR3 is 15 residues long. The CDR3 loop reads CASSYEKRDSYEQYF. Written as DNA, the CDR3 is TGCGCCAGCAGCTACGAGAAGAGAGACTCCTACGAGCAGTACTTC.